The next 10 T cell receptor beta chains were all read from a single sample in a study of blood T cell repertoires in COVID-19 (dated by TCRdb to the early 2020s). Libraries were constructed by the immunoSEQ multiplex PCR assay. The clones in this table, taken by TCRdb from immuneACCESS, are in-frame only. Not every clone is retained; where verified, under half of the shortfall comes from an unresolved V gene, and the cause of the rest is unknown. The sample contains 200,000 to 250,000 clones, 85% of them found a single time. The top ten clones comprise around 9.8% of the sample. The sequenced material came from PBMCs or T cells enriched from blood (not recorded which). These receptors were taken from a woman aged 50 to 60 with acute COVID-19.

The CDR3 loop reads CASSVGPANYGYTF. The CDR3 coding sequence is TGTGCCAGCAGCGTAGGTCCAGCTAACTATGGCTACACCTTC. V is TRBV9 and J is TRBJ1-2; D remains unclear. The CDR3 has 14 residues. The germline V and J ends were trimmed by 0 bases and 0 bases, with 6 bases remaining between them. CDR1 and CDR2 (germline): SGDLS, YYNGEE.

The V gene is TRBV5-1, the J gene TRBJ1-3; D not resolved. Germline CDR1 reads SGHRS; CDR2 reads YFSETQ. The CDR3 runs to 16 residues. Trimming pared 5 bases from V and 4 bases from J, leaving 19 bases between. Here the CDR3 reads CASSLTSPEDGNTIYF. The CDR3 DNA follows: TGCGCCAGCAGTCTGACGTCTCCGGAGGACGGAAACACCATATATTTT.

The genes are TRBV5-6 and TRBJ1-6; possibly TRBD1 for D (6 bases). V was clipped by 4 bases and J by 3 bases, with 11 bases between them. Germline V lookup: CDR1 SGHDT, CDR2 YYEEEE. The CDR3 sequence is 15 residues long. CDR3 sequence (DNA): TGTGCCAGCAGCCCACAGGGAATCTATAATTCACCCCTCCACTTT. Protein: CASSPQGIYNSPLHF.

This chain uses TRBV11-2 with TRBJ2-5; D remains unclear. This CDR3 region has 12 residues. V was cut by 3 bases and J by 5 bases, with 7 bases left in between. Germline V gives CDR1 SGHAT, CDR2 FQNNGV. The CDR3 here is CASSFLSETQYF. The CDR3 nucleotides are TGTGCCAGCAGCTTTCTTTCGGAGACCCAGTACTTC. The full variable domain, completed using reference TRBV11-2 and TRBJ2-5, is EAGVAQSPRYKIIEKRQSVAFWCNPISGHATLYWYQQILGQGPKLLIQFQNNGVVDDSQLPKDRFSAERLKGVDSTLKIQPAKLEDSAVYLCASSFLSETQYFGPGTRLLVL.

This chain joins TRBV6-1 and TRBJ2-2, with no clear D. The CDR3 spans 14 residues. The germline V and J ends were trimmed by 0 bases and 4 bases, with 6 bases remaining between them. CDR1 and CDR2 (germline): MNHNS, SASEGT. The CDR3 region has the DNA TGTGCCAGCAGTGAAGCATCCTCCACCGGGGAGCTGTTTTTT. This encodes CASSEASSTGELFF.

The chain couples TRBV5-4 to TRBJ2-2; a possible D gene is TRBD1 (5 bases). Germline loops: CDR1 SGHNT, CDR2 YYREEE (reference sequence). Trimming stripped 6 bases from V and 4 bases from J, with 10 bases between. This CDR3 is built from 13 residues. The CDR3 nucleotides are TGTGCCAGCACCCAGGGAAGCACCGGGGAGCTGTTTTTT. As protein: CASTQGSTGELFF.

This clone was detected once. This chain uses TRBV9 with TRBJ2-3; 7 bases are a match to TRBD1. The CDR3 is made up of 16 amino acids. V lost 3 bases to trimming and J lost 2 bases; unmatched junction nucleotides: 9. The germline CDR1 and CDR2 sequences are SGDLS and YYNGEE. The CDR3 sequence: CASSATGQVYTDTQYF. CDR3 nucleotide sequence: TGTGCCAGCAGCGCAACCGGACAGGTGTACACAGATACGCAGTATTTT.

V gene TRBV15 combines with J gene TRBJ1-2, with D perhaps matching TRBD1 (5 bases). CDR3 length: 15 residues. V gave up 0 bases and J gave up 4 bases, with 12 bases separating them. From germline, CDR1 is LNHNV and CDR2 YYDKDF (reference sequence). Written as DNA, the CDR3 is TGTGCCACCAGCAGAGAAGGTTTGGGACTCTATGGCTACACCTTC. Translating gives CATSREGLGLYGYTF.

The chain carries TRBV7-2 and TRBJ2-2, with a tentative D call TRBD1 (5 bases). V lost 5 bases and J 7 bases, leaving 11 bases between the germline ends. CDR1 is SGHTA, CDR2 FQGNSA, per germline. This CDR3 contains 13 residues. The CDR3 sequence: CASSPQAHGELFF. The CDR3, as DNA: TGTGCCAGCAGCCCACAGGCGCACGGGGAGCTGTTTTTT.

This clone was found a few times. The V call is TRBV2, the J call TRBJ1-1; TRBD1 might be the D (6 bases). The ends were cut back, 6 bases at V and 5 bases at J, with 13 bases in the middle. In germline, CDR1 is SNHLY, CDR2 FYNNEI. This CDR3 is built from 13 residues. The CDR3 bases are TGTGCCAGCAGCAATACAGGGAGTACTGAAGCTTTCTTT. It translates to CASSNTGSTEAFF.